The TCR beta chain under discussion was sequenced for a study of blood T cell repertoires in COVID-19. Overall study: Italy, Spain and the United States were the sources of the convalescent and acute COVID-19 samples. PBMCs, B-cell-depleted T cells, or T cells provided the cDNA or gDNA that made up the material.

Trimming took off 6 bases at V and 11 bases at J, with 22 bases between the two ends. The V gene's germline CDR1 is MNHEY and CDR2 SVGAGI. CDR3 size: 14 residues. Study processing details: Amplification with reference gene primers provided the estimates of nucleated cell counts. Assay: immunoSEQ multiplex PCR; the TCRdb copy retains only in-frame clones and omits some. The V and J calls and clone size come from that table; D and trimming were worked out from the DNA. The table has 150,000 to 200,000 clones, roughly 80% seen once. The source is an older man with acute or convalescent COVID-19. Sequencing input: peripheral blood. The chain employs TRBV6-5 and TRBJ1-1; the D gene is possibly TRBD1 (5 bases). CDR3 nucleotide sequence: TGTGCCAGCAGCCCCGACAGACCTGGGTTTGGTGCTTTCTTT. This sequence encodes CASSPDRPGFGAFF.